This is a list of T cell receptor beta chains from one sample in a study of cytomegalovirus exposure and HLA in healthy donors. The repertoire was sequenced with immunoSEQ multiplex PCR; TCRdb's copy has only in-frame clones and lacks some. The sample gives roughly 120,000 clones, around 82% of which show up once; about 11% is in the top ten. The source material was PBMCs. The receptors shown here come from a male donor in good health and CMV-seropositive. Both conserved end residues are part of each CDR3. The D gene is left open where the match is weak. The listing skips clone size in some rows; elsewhere it reads once, few, many or a size class.

TRBD1	TRBJ1-1	NA	TRBV29-1	CSVAGQGKTEAFF	TGCAGCGTTGCGGGACAGGGGAAGACTGAAGCTTTCTTT
NA	TRBJ2-1	NA	TRBV30	CAWSSPFYRAKAISSEQFF	TGTGCCTGGAGTTCGCCCTTTTACAGGGCTAAAGCAATTAGCAGTGAGCAGTTCTTC
NA	TRBJ2-2	NA	TRBV9	CASSVGGGNTGELFF	TGTGCCAGCAGCGTTGGGGGCGGCAACACCGGGGAGCTGTTTTTT
TRBD1	TRBJ1-5	NA	TRBV6-1	CASRDRTSNQPQHF	TGTGCCAGCAGGGACAGGACAAGCAATCAGCCCCAGCATTTT
TRBD1	TRBJ1-4	NA	TRBV6-5	CASSGQGRHEKLFF	TGTGCCAGCAGCGGACAGGGAAGACACGAAAAACTGTTTTTT
NA	TRBJ2-3	NA	TRBV6-1	CASLAAVGTDTQYF	TGTGCCAGCCTGGCTGCGGTCGGGACAGATACGCAGTATTTT
TRBD2	TRBJ2-5	NA	TRBV2	CASSAGSGSHQETQYF	TGTGCCAGCAGCGCGGGTAGCGGGAGCCATCAAGAGACCCAGTACTTC
NA	TRBJ2-1	NA	TRBV6-5	CASSYSASGFYNEQFF	TGTGCCAGCAGTTACTCGGCCAGCGGATTCTACAATGAGCAGTTCTTC
NA	TRBJ1-3	NA	TRBV4-3	CASSQDFYRSSGNTIYF	TGCGCCAGCAGCCAAGATTTTTACAGAAGCTCTGGAAACACCATATATTTT
TRBD1	TRBJ1-2	NA	TRBV7-8	CASSLAGRGHGYTF	TGTGCCAGCAGCTTAGCGGGCAGGGGGCACGGCTACACCTTC
TRBD2	TRBJ2-7	NA	TRBV10-2	CASSPGGLAGFSYEQYF	TGCGCCAGCAGCCCCGGAGGTCTAGCGGGATTCTCCTACGAGCAGTACTTC
NA	TRBJ1-4	NA	TRBV29-1	CSVGGAREKLFF	TGCAGCGTTGGTGGGGCTCGGGAAAAACTGTTTTTT
TRBD1	TRBJ1-3	once	TRBV7-8	CASSSRTGDSGNTIYF	TGTGCCAGCAGCTCCAGGACAGGGGATTCTGGAAACACCATATATTTT
NA	TRBJ2-1	NA	TRBV5-8	CASTPGWGAHSSYNEQFF	TGTGCCAGCACCCCCGGCTGGGGCGCCCATTCCTCCTACAATGAGCAGTTCTTC
TRBD1	TRBJ1-3	NA	TRBV4-2	CASSQRLWDSFSGNTIYF	TGTGCCAGCAGCCAACGTCTCTGGGACAGCTTCTCTGGAAACACCATATATTTT
TRBD2	TRBJ2-2	once	TRBV7-3	CASSSDRGESGELFF	TGTGCCAGCAGCTCCGATCGGGGGGAAAGCGGGGAGCTGTTTTTT
NA	TRBJ2-6	NA	TRBV5-1	CASSLGASANVLTF	TGCGCCAGCAGCTTGGGGGCCTCGGCCAACGTTCTGACTTTC
NA	TRBJ1-5	NA	TRBV6-5	CASSQGTTNQPQHF	TGTGCCAGCAGCCAAGGGACAACTAATCAGCCCCAGCATTTT
TRBD1	TRBJ1-3	few	TRBV5-4	CASSLSLTGSGNTIYF	TGTGCCAGCAGCTTATCCCTGACAGGGAGCGGAAACACCATATATTTT
TRBD2	TRBJ2-2	NA	TRBV5-1	CASSWTSGRVFGELFF	TGCGCCAGCAGCTGGACTAGCGGGAGGGTGTTCGGGGAGCTGTTTTTT
TRBD2	TRBJ2-1	NA	TRBV5-6	CASSLASSGRAREQFF	TGTGCCAGCAGCTTGGCCTCTAGCGGGAGGGCCCGGGAGCAGTTCTTC
TRBD2	TRBJ2-7	NA	TRBV18	CASSPDLVAGGYEQYF	TGTGCCAGCTCACCAGATTTGGTAGCGGGGGGGTACGAGCAGTACTTC
TRBD1	TRBJ1-2	NA	TRBV18	CASSPRQGDNYGYTF	TGTGCCAGCTCACCCCGGCAGGGGGATAACTATGGCTACACCTTC
NA	TRBJ1-2	NA	TRBV13	CASSLGFQGRNGYTF	TGTGCCAGCAGCTTAGGCTTCCAGGGAAGGAATGGCTACACCTTC
TRBD1	TRBJ2-7	once	TRBV9	CASSALPGQTYEQYF	TGTGCCAGCAGCGCGCTACCGGGACAGACCTACGAGCAGTACTTC
TRBD2	TRBJ2-7	few	TRBV6-4	CASTSGRSYEQYF	TGTGCCAGCACCAGCGGGAGGTCCTACGAGCAGTACTTC
TRBD2	TRBJ2-4	few	TRBV7-8	CASSLLAGGPGIGKNIQYF	TGTGCCAGCAGCTTACTAGCGGGAGGGCCCGGTATTGGCAAAAACATTCAGTACTTC
NA	TRBJ1-1	NA	TRBV5-1	CASSLLITGNTEAFF	TGCGCCAGCAGCTTGTTAATAACGGGGAACACTGAAGCTTTCTTT
TRBD2	TRBJ2-2	few	TRBV7-6	CASGLAGDTGELFF	TGTGCCAGCGGACTAGCTGGGGACACCGGGGAGCTGTTTTTT
NA	TRBJ2-3	once	TRBV7-2	CASSTRTVLDTQYF	TGTGCCAGCAGCACTAGGACTGTTCTGGATACGCAGTATTTT
NA	TRBJ1-2	NA	TRBV5-6	CASSLKASADYGYTF	TGTGCCAGCAGCTTGAAGGCTTCGGCGGACTATGGCTACACCTTC
TRBD1	TRBJ2-3	NA	TRBV7-9	CASSPGQGGFDTQYF	TGTGCCAGCAGCCCGGGACAGGGTGGTTTCGATACGCAGTATTTT
NA	TRBJ2-1	NA	TRBV20-1	CSARVGVEFF	TGCAGTGCTAGAGTGGGAGTCGAGTTCTTC
TRBD1	TRBJ2-5	NA	TRBV13	CASNRDRQETQYF	TGTGCCAGCAATAGGGACAGGCAAGAGACCCAGTACTTC
NA	TRBJ2-2	NA	TRBV19	CASSIGPRRGNTGELFF	TGTGCCAGTAGTATAGGACCCAGGCGGGGAAACACCGGGGAGCTGTTTTTT
NA	TRBJ1-1	once	TRBV29-1	CSVLTPRRSDTEAFF	TGCAGCGTCCTCACCCCTAGAAGGTCGGACACTGAAGCTTTCTTT
TRBD1	TRBJ1-4	NA	TRBV6-1	CASTHRGEGEKLFF	TGTGCCAGCACCCACAGGGGAGAAGGTGAAAAACTGTTTTTT
NA	TRBJ1-3	NA	TRBV7-8	CASRPRGAGNTIYF	TGTGCCAGCAGACCCCGGGGAGCCGGAAACACCATATATTTT
NA	TRBJ1-5	NA	TRBV19	CASSSSLWQPQHF	TGTGCCAGTAGCTCCTCCCTATGGCAGCCCCAGCATTTT
NA	TRBJ2-3	NA	TRBV9	CASSPLYGQPTDTQYF	TGTGCCAGCAGCCCACTCTACGGACAGCCCACAGATACGCAGTATTTT
NA	TRBJ2-7	NA	TRBV7-3	CASSLYPGGEQYF	TGTGCCAGCAGCTTATATCCTGGGGGGGAGCAGTACTTC
NA	TRBJ2-5	NA	TRBV15	CATSRAQRAKTGQYF	TGTGCCACCAGCAGAGCACAGAGGGCCAAGACGGGGCAGTACTTC
TRBD1	TRBJ1-5	NA	TRBV28	CASSSLWTGGNQPQHF	TGTGCCAGCAGTTCCCTTTGGACAGGGGGGAATCAGCCCCAGCATTTT
NA	TRBJ2-7	NA	TRBV11-2	CASSLNPESSYEQYF	TGTGCCAGCAGCTTAAACCCCGAGTCCTCCTACGAGCAGTACTTC
NA	TRBJ2-1	NA	TRBV7-7	CASSSRGADEQFF	TGTGCTAGCAGCTCCAGGGGCGCCGATGAGCAGTTCTTC